These 4 T cell receptor beta chains came from one sample sequenced in a study of radiation and T cells in renal cell carcinoma. The time point is: blood 4 weeks post-SBRT, at nephrectomy. Treatment in this sample: 15 Gy SBRT to primary tumor, nephrectomy 4 weeks later. The table came from immunoSEQ multiplex PCR; TCRdb's copy has only in-frame clones and leaves some out. The sample consists of under 200,000 clones, around 89% of them appearing once. The material sequenced was blood, taken from a patient whose treatment included radiotherapy and nephrectomy. The receptor source for this set is a woman in her fifties or sixties with renal cell carcinoma.

The V call is TRBV9, the J call TRBJ1-6; no clear D gene. The CDR3 runs to 15 residues. Trimming left V 3 bases short and J 1 base short, with 8 bases between. Germline lookup yields CDR1 SGDLS and CDR2 YYNGEE. The CDR3: CASSGAGSYNSPLHF. In DNA, the CDR3 is TGTGCCAGCAGCGGAGCGGGGTCCTATAATTCACCCCTCCACTTT.

V usage is TRBV7-3 and J usage is TRBJ1-6; 7 bases match TRBD1. The CDR3 loop spans 18 amino acids. Trimming at V came to 6 bases and at J to 5 bases, leaving 16 bases not matched to a gene. CDR1 and CDR2 (germline): SGHTA, FQGTGA. The CDR3: CASSLFPTGYGDNSPLHF. CDR3 in DNA: TGTGCCAGCAGTCTCTTTCCGACAGGGTATGGCGATAATTCACCCCTCCACTTT.

This sequence joins TRBV6-5 and TRBJ2-1; TRBD1 matches at 10 bases. The germline CDR1 and CDR2 sequences are MNHEY and SVGAGI. The trim removed 6 bases at V and 6 bases at J, leaving 5 bases unmatched. The CDR3 runs to 14 residues. CDR3 region: CASRGTGAFNEQFF. The CDR3 DNA follows: TGTGCCAGCAGGGGGACAGGGGCTTTCAATGAGCAGTTCTTC.

The chain has TRBV16 and TRBJ1-6; 7 bases match TRBD1. The V segment lost 3 bases and the J segment 7 bases; nucleotides outside the gene matches: 3. CDR1 KGHSY and CDR2 FQNENV come from the germline V gene. This CDR3 is built from 14 residues. CDR3 nucleotide sequence: TGTGCCAGCAGCCATTCAGGGGGGAATTCACCCCTCCACTTT. Its protein product is CASSHSGGNSPLHF.